This T cell receptor (beta chain) was profiled in a study of OX40 agonist ivuxolimab in advanced cancers. Trimming removed 1 base from V and 1 base from J, with 10 bases in between. The CDR3 totals 15 residues. Germline CDR1 reads LGHNA; CDR2 reads YNFKEQ. Profiling relied on immunoSEQ multiplex PCR, and the TCRdb table lists in-frame clones only, not all of them. Of about 68,000 clones listed, approximately 91% are singletons. The V call is TRBV4-2, the J call TRBJ1-2; TRBD1 is a possible D gene (6 bases). This receptor was obtained from an adult with an advanced solid tumor such as melanoma, head and neck, liver or kidney cancer. This sample comprised CD4+ or CD8+ T cells sorted from blood, obtained in a trial of the OX40 agonist ivuxolimab. The CDR3 DNA follows: TGTGCCAGCAGCCAAGTCCGGGACAATAACTATGGCTACACCTTC. Protein: CASSQVRDNNYGYTF.